The rows below give T cell receptor beta chains drawn from one sample of a study of OX40 agonist ivuxolimab in advanced cancers. The repertoire was sequenced with immunoSEQ multiplex PCR; TCRdb's copy has only in-frame clones and lacks some. The sample yields 9,500 to 15,000 clones, 70% to 80% seen once. Sequenced material: CD4+ or CD8+ T cells sorted from blood, taken in a trial of the OX40 agonist ivuxolimab. The receptors were sampled from an adult with an advanced solid tumor such as melanoma, head and neck, liver or kidney cancer. The CDR3 runs from the conserved cysteine through the conserved F or W. A D gene is named only where the DNA matches it firmly. Size values are once, few and many counts, or a class for expanded clones, and some rows have none.

V gene	J gene	D gene	clone size	CDR3 protein	CDR3 DNA
TRBV6-1	TRBJ2-1	.	.	CASSDSGVPPDEQFF	TGTGCCAGCAGTGACTCCGGGGTACCCCCCGATGAGCAGTTCTTC
TRBV7-2	TRBJ2-1	.	.	CASSLAGGTYNEQFF	TGTGCCAGCAGCTTAGCGGGAGGCACCTACAATGAGCAGTTCTTC
TRBV4-2	TRBJ2-7	TRBD2	.	CASGGPPSGDSYEQYF	TGTGCCAGCGGAGGACCCCCTAGCGGGGACTCCTACGAGCAGTACTTC
TRBV7-2	TRBJ2-4	.	.	CASSSVDGNIQYF	TGTGCCAGCAGCTCCGTAGACGGAAACATTCAGTACTTC
TRBV6-5	TRBJ1-1	.	.	CASSEVGTEAFF	TGTGCCAGCTCAGAGGTGGGCACTGAAGCTTTCTTT
TRBV5-1	TRBJ2-7	TRBD2	medium-sized	CASSFSAGGGSEQYF	TGCGCCAGCAGCTTTTCCGCGGGGGGCGGAAGCGAGCAGTACTTC
TRBV4-3	TRBJ2-1	TRBD2	.	CASSQDNPSGKNEQFF	TGCGCCAGCAGCCAAGATAATCCTAGCGGGAAGAATGAGCAGTTCTTC
TRBV4-3	TRBJ2-7	.	medium-sized	CASSQVLDGEKWNYEQYF	TGCGCCAGCAGCCAAGTTCTGGATGGGGAAAAATGGAACTACGAGCAGTACTTC
TRBV30	TRBJ1-3	.	.	CAWSIGGVGNTIYF	TGTGCCTGGAGTATTGGGGGCGTGGGAAACACCATATATTTT
TRBV28	TRBJ2-1	TRBD2	.	CASSLLLAGNNEQFF	TGTGCCAGCAGTTTACTACTAGCGGGAAACAATGAGCAGTTCTTC
TRBV23-1	TRBJ2-3	.	.	CASSQDSYTQYF	TGCGCCAGCAGTCAGGACAGCTATACGCAGTATTTT
TRBV2	TRBJ1-5	.	.	CASSDPQVDQPQHF	TGTGCCAGCAGTGACCCCCAGGTAGATCAGCCCCAGCATTTT
TRBV27	TRBJ2-7	TRBD1	few	CASSQTRDRAWIIYEQYF	TGTGCCAGCAGCCAGACCCGGGACAGGGCTTGGATAATCTACGAGCAGTACTTC
TRBV5-4	TRBJ2-7	TRBD2	few	CASSFMGGAGEQYF	TGTGCCAGCAGCTTTATGGGAGGGGCTGGCGAGCAGTACTTC
TRBV27	TRBJ1-5	.	.	CASSPAPGSYQPQHF	TGTGCCAGCAGTCCAGCTCCAGGGTCTTATCAGCCCCAGCATTTT
TRBV7-9	TRBJ2-7	.	.	CASSSGRTYEQYF	TGTGCCAGCAGCTCCGGACGGACATACGAGCAGTACTTC
TRBV9	TRBJ2-2	TRBD2	.	CASSSIGRLAGTTGELFF	TGTGCCAGCAGCTCCATAGGACGACTAGCGGGAACTACCGGGGAGCTGTTTTTT
TRBV11-1	TRBJ2-2	.	.	CASSLVNLVSGELFF	TGTGCCAGCAGCTTAGTAAACCTAGTTTCCGGGGAGCTGTTTTTT
TRBV18	TRBJ1-5	TRBD1	.	CASSPPQGDQPQHF	TGTGCCAGCTCACCACCGCAGGGGGATCAGCCCCAGCATTTT
TRBV28	TRBJ2-1	.	.	CASTLRESLSYNEQFF	TGTGCCAGCACCCTCCGGGAATCACTCTCCTACAATGAGCAGTTCTTC
TRBV27	TRBJ2-7	.	.	CASSLLQGITYEQYF	TGTGCCAGCAGTTTGCTCCAGGGGATAACCTACGAGCAGTACTTC
TRBV4-1	TRBJ2-4	TRBD1	.	CASSLLTGTVKNIQYF	TGCGCCAGCAGCCTACTGACCGGGACAGTCAAAAACATTCAGTACTTC
TRBV12-1	TRBJ2-4	.	.	CASSFGGRCIEAKNIQYF	TGTGCCAGCAGCTTTGGGGGCCGATGCATAGAAGCCAAAAACATTCAGTACTTC
TRBV9	TRBJ2-2	.	.	CASSPLNTGELFF	TGTGCCAGCAGCCCTCTAAACACCGGGGAGCTGTTTTTT
TRBV19	TRBJ2-7	.	.	CASSPGLGYEQYF	TGTGCCAGTAGCCCCGGACTGGGCTACGAGCAGTACTTC
TRBV9	TRBJ2-2	TRBD2	few	CASSPPRGLAGGLGGELFF	TGTGCCAGCAGCCCTCCCAGGGGACTAGCGGGAGGGCTTGGCGGGGAGCTGTTTTTT
TRBV6-5	TRBJ1-1	.	once	CASSYGGIVSTEAFF	TGTGCCAGCAGTTACGGTGGAATAGTTAGCACTGAAGCTTTCTTT
TRBV9	TRBJ2-3	.	.	CASSATSGLRPTDTQYF	TGTGCCAGCAGCGCAACGTCCGGACTTAGACCCACAGATACGCAGTATTTT
TRBV19	TRBJ2-7	.	.	CASRDRDVDSYEQYF	TGTGCCAGTAGGGACCGGGACGTCGACTCCTACGAGCAGTACTTC
TRBV4-3	TRBJ2-3	TRBD2	.	CASSQNGGVTDTQYF	TGCGCCAGCAGCCAAAACGGGGGGGTCACAGATACGCAGTATTTT
TRBV27	TRBJ1-5	.	.	CASSEGNQPQHF	TGTGCCAGCAGCGAGGGAAATCAGCCCCAGCATTTT
TRBV29-1	TRBJ2-7	TRBD1	.	CGVATGDGVYEQYF	TGCGGCGTTGCAACAGGGGATGGGGTGTACGAGCAGTACTTC
TRBV28	TRBJ1-1	.	.	CASSLGGSEAFF	TGTGCCAGCAGTTTAGGGGGTAGTGAAGCTTTCTTT
TRBV5-4	TRBJ1-1	TRBD1	.	CTSSLGEFWTGGYTEAFF	TGTACCAGCAGCTTGGGTGAATTCTGGACAGGGGGCTATACTGAAGCTTTCTTT
TRBV15	TRBJ2-3	.	.	CATSRDDGTDTQYF	TGTGCCACCAGCCGGGATGATGGCACAGATACGCAGTATTTT
TRBV11-2	TRBJ1-1	.	.	CASSSSQTEKDTEAFF	TGTGCCAGCAGCTCTAGTCAGACAGAAAAGGACACTGAAGCTTTCTTT
TRBV7-3	TRBJ2-1	TRBD2	.	CASSLPGASGHYNEQFF	TGTGCCAGCAGCCTTCCCGGGGCTAGCGGACACTACAATGAGCAGTTCTTC